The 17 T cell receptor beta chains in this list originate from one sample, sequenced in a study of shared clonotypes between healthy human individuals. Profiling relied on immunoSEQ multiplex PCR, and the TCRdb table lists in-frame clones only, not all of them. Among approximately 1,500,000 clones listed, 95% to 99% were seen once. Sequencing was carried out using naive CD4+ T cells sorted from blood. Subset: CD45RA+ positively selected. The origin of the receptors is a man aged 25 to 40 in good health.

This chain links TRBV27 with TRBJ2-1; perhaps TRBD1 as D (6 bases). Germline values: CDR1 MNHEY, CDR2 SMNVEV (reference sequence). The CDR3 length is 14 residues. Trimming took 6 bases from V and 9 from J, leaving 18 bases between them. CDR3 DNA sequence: TGTGCCAGCAGCCGGACAGCCCTAATTTTTGAGCAGTTCTTC. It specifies CASSRTALIFEQFF.

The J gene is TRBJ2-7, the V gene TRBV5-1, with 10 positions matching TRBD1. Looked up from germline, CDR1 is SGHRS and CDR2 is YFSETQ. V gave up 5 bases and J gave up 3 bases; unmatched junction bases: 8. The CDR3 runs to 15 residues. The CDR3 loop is CASSRGTGDIYEQYF. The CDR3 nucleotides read TGCGCCAGCAGTCGGGGGACAGGGGACATCTACGAGCAGTACTTC.

The DNA for the CDR3 is TGTGCCAGCAGCTTCCTGGGACTAGCGGCCCAAGAGACCCAGTACTTC. The encoded protein is CASSFLGLAAQETQYF. This chain connects TRBV7-2 to TRBJ2-5; 11 bases are a match to TRBD2. CDR1 and CDR2 (germline): SGHTA, FQGNSA. The V and J ends lost 3 bases and 1 base, in that order; junction bases with no gene match: 4. CDR3 length equals 16 residues.

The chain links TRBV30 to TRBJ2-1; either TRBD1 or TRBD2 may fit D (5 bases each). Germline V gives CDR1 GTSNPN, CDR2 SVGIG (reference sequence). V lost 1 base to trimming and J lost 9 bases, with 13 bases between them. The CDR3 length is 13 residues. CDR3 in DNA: TGTGCCTGGAGTGCCTCCGGGGCAAGTGAGCAGTTCTTC. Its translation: CAWSASGASEQFF.

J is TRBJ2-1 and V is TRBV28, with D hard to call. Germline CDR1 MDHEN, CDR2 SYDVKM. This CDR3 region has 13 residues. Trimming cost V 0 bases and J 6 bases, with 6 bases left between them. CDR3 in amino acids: CASSLWGPNEQFF. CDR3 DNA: TGTGCCAGCAGTTTATGGGGTCCCAATGAGCAGTTCTTC.

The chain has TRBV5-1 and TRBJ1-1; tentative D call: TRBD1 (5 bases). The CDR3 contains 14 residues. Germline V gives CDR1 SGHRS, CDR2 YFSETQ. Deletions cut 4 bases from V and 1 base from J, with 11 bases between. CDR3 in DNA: TGCGCCAGCAGCCGAAACGGGGGGAACACTGAAGCTTTCTTT. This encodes CASSRNGGNTEAFF.

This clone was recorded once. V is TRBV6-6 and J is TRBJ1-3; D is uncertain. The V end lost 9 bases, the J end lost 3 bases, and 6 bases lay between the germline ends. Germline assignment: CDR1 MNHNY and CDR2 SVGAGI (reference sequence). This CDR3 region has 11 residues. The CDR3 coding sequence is TGTGCCAGTCACGGTGGAAACACCATATATTTT. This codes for CASHGGNTIYF.

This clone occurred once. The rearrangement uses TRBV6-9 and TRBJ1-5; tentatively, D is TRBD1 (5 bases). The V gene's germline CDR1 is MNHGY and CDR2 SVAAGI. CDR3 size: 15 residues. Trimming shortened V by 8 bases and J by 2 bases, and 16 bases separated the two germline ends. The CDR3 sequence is CASSPRGRGNQPQHF. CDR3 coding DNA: TGTGCCAGCTCCCCGAGGGGCAGAGGCAATCAGCCCCAGCATTTT.

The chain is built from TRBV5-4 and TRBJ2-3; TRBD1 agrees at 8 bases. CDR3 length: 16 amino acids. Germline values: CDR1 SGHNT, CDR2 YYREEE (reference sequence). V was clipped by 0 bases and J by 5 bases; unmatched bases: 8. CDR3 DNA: TGTGCCAGCAGCTTGGGGCGACAGGGGTTAGGAGATACGCAGTATTTT. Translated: CASSLGRQGLGDTQYF.

The CDR3 DNA follows: TGTGCCAGCTTAACAGGGAGCATGAACACTGAAGCTTTCTTT. Protein: CASLTGSMNTEAFF. The chain employs TRBV7-9 and TRBJ1-1, with D maybe TRBD1 (6 bases). The CDR3 has 14 amino acids. The germline gives CDR1 SEHNR, CDR2 FQNEAQ (reference sequence). V was trimmed by 8 bases and J by 0 bases, leaving 13 bases between them.

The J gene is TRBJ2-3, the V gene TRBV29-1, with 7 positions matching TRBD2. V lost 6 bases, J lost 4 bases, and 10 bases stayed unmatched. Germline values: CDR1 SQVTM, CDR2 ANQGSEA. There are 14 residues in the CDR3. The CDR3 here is CSVGWGGTADTQYF. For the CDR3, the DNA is TGCAGCGTGGGCTGGGGGGGAACGGCAGATACGCAGTATTTT.

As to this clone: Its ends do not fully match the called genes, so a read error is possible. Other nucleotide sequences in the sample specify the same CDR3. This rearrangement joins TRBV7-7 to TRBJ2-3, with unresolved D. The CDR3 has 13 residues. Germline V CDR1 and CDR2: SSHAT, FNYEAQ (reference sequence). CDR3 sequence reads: CASSLGSTDTQYF. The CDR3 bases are TGTGCTAGCAGCTTAGGCAGCACAGATACGCAGTATTTT.

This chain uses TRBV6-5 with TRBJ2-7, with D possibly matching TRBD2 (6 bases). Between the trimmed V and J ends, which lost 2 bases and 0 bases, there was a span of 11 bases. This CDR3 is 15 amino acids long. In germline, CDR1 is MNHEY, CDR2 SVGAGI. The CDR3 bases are TGTGCCAGCAGTTACCGGGGAGGCGGCTCCTACGAGCAGTACTTC. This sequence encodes CASSYRGGGSYEQYF.

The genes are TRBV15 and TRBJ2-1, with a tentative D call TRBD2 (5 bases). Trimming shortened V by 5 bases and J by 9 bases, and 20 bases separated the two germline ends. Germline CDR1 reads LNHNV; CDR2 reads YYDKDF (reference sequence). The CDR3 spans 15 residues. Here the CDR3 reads CATSPREWASTEQFF. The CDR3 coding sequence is TGTGCCACCAGCCCAAGGGAGTGGGCTAGCACTGAGCAGTTCTTC.

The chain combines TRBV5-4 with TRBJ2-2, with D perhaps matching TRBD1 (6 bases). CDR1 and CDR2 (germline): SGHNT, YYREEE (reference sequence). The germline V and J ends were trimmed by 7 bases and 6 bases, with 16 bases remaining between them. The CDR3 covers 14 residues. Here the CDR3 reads CASYLSGGSGELFF. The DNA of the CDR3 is TGTGCCAGCTACTTGTCTGGGGGCTCCGGGGAGCTGTTTTTT.

In nucleotides, the CDR3 is TGTGCCAGCAGCGTAGCCGGGACTAGCGGGCCTTACAATGAGCAGTTCTTC. Its translation is CASSVAGTSGPYNEQFF. The gene calls are TRBV7-3 and TRBJ2-1, with 12 bases that match TRBD2. The germline V gene encodes CDR1 SGHTA and CDR2 FQGTGA. This CDR3 contains 17 residues. The junction had 9 bases not matched to a gene; V was cut back by 5 bases and J by 4 bases.

The CDR3 here is CASSQSGGSTDTQYF. DNA of the CDR3: TGTGCCAGCAGCCAGAGCGGGGGATCCACAGATACGCAGTATTTT. The genes are TRBV5-4 and TRBJ2-3; TRBD2 matches at 8 bases. V shed 4 bases and J 2 bases; nucleotides not matched to a gene: 6. The CDR3 has 15 amino acids. Germline V lookup: CDR1 SGHNT, CDR2 YYREEE (reference sequence).